The 5 T cell receptor beta chains reported below all come from one sample, sequenced in a study of blood T cell repertoires in COVID-19. Data came from immunoSEQ multiplex PCR; TCRdb stores just in-frame clones and leaves some out. Among just over 650,000 clones, around 89% were seen once, and the ten largest hold approximately 0.25%. Sequencing input: peripheral blood. The receptors come from a woman aged 18 to 35 with acute or convalescent COVID-19.

The J gene is TRBJ1-6, the V gene TRBV3-1 (or the pseudogene TRBV3-2), with TRBD1 identical over 7 bases. CDR1 is LGHDT, CDR2 YNNKEL, per germline (reference sequence). V lost 4 bases and J lost 14; bases outside the gene matches: 20. CDR3 length equals 17 residues. The CDR3 sequence is CASSPLRGGLGGGTLHF. The CDR3, as DNA: TGTGCCAGCAGCCCCCTCCGAGGGGGCCTTGGTGGAGGAACCCTCCACTTT.

The gene calls are TRBV12-3 or TRBV12-4 and TRBJ1-5; D perhaps matches TRBD1 (5 bases). V shed 6 bases and J shed 4 bases, with 10 bases lying between them. The CDR3 length is 13 residues. The CDR3 region is CASRTDRNQPQHF. CDR3 sequence (DNA): TGTGCCAGCAGGACAGATAGGAATCAGCCCCAGCATTTT.

This sequence joins TRBV24-1 and TRBJ2-1; TRBD2 aligns across 8 bases. Germline V CDR1 and CDR2: KGHDR, SFDVKD. J lost 0 bases, V lost 7 bases, and 7 bases had no gene match. This CDR3 has 16 amino acids. The CDR3 loop is CATSGLAGSSYNEQFF. CDR3 in DNA: TGTGCCACCAGCGGCTTAGCGGGGAGCTCCTACAATGAGCAGTTCTTC.

The genes are TRBV7-9 and TRBJ1-4, with 9 bases fitting TRBD1. The V gene's germline CDR1 is SEHNR and CDR2 FQNEAQ (reference sequence). V shed 2 bases and J 7 bases; nucleotides not matched to a gene: 5. The CDR3 sequence is 15 residues long. CDR3: CASSLPGQGREKLFF. The CDR3 nucleotides are TGTGCCAGCAGCTTACCCGGACAGGGGCGTGAAAAACTGTTTTTT.

The chain is built from TRBV6-2 or TRBV6-3 and TRBJ2-7, with D possibly TRBD1 on 6 matching bases. The ends were cut back, 2 bases at V and 6 bases at J, with 11 bases in the middle. The CDR3 sequence is 13 residues long. Germline loops: CDR1 MNHEY, CDR2 SVGEGT. The CDR3 DNA reads TGTGCCAGCAGTTACGGGGTGGGGGCCGAGCAGTACTTC. Its translation is CASSYGVGAEQYF.